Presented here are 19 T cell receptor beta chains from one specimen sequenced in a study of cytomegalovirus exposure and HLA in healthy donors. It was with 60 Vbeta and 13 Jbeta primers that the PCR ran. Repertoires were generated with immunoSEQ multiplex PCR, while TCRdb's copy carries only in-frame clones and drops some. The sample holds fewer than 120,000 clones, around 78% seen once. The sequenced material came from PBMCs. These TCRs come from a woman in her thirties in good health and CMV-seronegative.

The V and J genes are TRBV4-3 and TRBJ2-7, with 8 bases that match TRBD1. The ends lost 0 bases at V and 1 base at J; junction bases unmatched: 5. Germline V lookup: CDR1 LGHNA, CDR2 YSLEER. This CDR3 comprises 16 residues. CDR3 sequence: CASSQDATGDSYEQYF. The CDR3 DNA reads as TGCGCCAGCAGCCAAGACGCGACAGGGGATTCCTACGAGCAGTACTTC.

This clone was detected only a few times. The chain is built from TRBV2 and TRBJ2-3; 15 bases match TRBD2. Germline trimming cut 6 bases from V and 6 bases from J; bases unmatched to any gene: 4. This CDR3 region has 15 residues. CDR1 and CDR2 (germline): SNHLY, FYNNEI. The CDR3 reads CASRRTSGRADTQYF. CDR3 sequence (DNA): TGTGCCAGCAGGAGGACTAGCGGGAGGGCGGATACGCAGTATTTT.

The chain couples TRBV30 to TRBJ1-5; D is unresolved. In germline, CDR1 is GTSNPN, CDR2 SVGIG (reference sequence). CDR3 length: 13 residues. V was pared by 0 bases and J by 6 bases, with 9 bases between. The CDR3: CAWSVHEVQPQHF. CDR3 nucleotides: TGTGCCTGGAGTGTACATGAGGTTCAGCCCCAGCATTTT.

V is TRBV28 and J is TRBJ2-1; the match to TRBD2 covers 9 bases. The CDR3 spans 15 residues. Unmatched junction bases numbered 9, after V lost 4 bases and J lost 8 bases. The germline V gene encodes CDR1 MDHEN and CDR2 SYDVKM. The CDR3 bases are TGTGCCAGCAGTTATGCGGGGGGGGCCGAGTATGAGCAGTTCTTC. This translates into CASSYAGGAEYEQFF.

The CDR3 loop is CASAQAGGDNEKLFF. In nucleotides, the CDR3 is TGTGCCAGCGCACAAGCTGGGGGGGATAATGAAAAACTGTTTTTT. This sequence joins TRBV7-9 and TRBJ1-4, with D possibly TRBD1 on 5 matching bases. The CDR3 loop spans 15 amino acids. V shed 8 bases and J shed 4 bases, with 17 bases lying between them. The germline gives CDR1 SEHNR, CDR2 FQNEAQ (reference sequence).

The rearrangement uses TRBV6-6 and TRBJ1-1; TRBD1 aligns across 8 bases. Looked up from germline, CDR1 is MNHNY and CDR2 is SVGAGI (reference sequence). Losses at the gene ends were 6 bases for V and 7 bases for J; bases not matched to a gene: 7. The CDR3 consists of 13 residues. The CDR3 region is CASRVGQAYEAFF. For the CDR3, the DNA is TGTGCCAGCAGGGTGGGACAGGCCTATGAAGCTTTCTTT.

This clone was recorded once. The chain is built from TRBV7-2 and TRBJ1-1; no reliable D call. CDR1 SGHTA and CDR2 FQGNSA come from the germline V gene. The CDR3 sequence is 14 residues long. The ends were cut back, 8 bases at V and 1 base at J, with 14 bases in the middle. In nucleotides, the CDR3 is TGTGCCAGCCGATTAGTTTCACAGAACACTGAAGCTTTCTTT. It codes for CASRLVSQNTEAFF. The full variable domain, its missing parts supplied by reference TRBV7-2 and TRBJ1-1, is GAGVSQSPSNKVTEKGKDVELRCDPISGHTALYWYRQSLGQGLEFLIYFQGNSAPDKSGLPSDRFSAERTGGSVSTLTIQRTQQEDSAVYLCASRLVSQNTEAFFGQGTRLTVV.

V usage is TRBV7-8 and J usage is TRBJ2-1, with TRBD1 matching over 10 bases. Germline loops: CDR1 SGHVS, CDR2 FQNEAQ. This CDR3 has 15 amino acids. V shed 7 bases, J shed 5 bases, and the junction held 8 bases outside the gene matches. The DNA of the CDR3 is TGTGCCAGCACCCTAGGGACAGGGGAAAACAATGAGCAGTTCTTC. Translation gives CASTLGTGENNEQFF.

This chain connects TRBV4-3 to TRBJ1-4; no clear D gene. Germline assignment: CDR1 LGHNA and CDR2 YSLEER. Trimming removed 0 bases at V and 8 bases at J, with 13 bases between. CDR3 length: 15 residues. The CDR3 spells CASSQEAATREKLFF. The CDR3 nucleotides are TGCGCCAGCAGCCAAGAGGCGGCAACGAGGGAAAAACTGTTTTTT.

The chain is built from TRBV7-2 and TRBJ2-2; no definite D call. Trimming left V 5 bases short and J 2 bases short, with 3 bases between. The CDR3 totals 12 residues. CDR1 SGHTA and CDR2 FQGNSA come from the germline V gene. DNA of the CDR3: TGTGCCAGCAGCCTTAACACCGGGGAGCTGTTTTTT. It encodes CASSLNTGELFF.

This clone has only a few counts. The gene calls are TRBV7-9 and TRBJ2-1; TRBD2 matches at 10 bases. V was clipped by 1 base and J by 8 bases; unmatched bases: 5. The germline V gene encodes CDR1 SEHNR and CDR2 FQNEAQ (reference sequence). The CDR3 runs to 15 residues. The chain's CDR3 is CASSLGAGGFYEQFF. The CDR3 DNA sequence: TGTGCCAGCAGCTTAGGAGCGGGGGGGTTCTATGAGCAGTTCTTC.

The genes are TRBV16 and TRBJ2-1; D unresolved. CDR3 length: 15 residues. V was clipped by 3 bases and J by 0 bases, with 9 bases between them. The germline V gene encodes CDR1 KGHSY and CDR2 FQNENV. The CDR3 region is CASSQPTSSYNEQFF. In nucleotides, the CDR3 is TGTGCCAGCAGCCAGCCCACAAGCTCCTACAATGAGCAGTTCTTC.

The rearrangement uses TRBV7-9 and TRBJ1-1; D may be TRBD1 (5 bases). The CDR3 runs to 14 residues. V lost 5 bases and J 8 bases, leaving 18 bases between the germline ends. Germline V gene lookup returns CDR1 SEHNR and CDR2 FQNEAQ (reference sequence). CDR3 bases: TGTGCCAGCAGCCAATATGGGGGGACCTTAGAAGCTTTCTTT. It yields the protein CASSQYGGTLEAFF.

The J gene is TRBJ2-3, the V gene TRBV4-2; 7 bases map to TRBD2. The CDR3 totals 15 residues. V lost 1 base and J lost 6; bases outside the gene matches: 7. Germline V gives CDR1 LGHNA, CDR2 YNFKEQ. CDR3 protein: CASSQVGEGGDTQYF. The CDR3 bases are TGTGCCAGCAGCCAAGTGGGGGAGGGCGGGGATACGCAGTATTTT.

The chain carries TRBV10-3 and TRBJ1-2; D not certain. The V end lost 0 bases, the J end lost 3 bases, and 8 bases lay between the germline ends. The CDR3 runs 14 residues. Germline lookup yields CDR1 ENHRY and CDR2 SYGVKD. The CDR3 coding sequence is TGTGCCATCAGTGAGTCGATAACTTACTATGGCTACACCTTC. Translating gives CAISESITYYGYTF.

CDR3 amino acids: CASSPFVNTEAFF. For the CDR3, the DNA is TGTGCCAGCTCCCCGTTCGTGAACACTGAAGCTTTCTTT. The chain employs TRBV18 and TRBJ1-1; no clear D. V gave up 6 bases and J gave up 0 bases, with 8 bases separating them. Germline V gene data show CDR1 as KGHSH and CDR2 as LQKENI. The CDR3 loop spans 13 amino acids.

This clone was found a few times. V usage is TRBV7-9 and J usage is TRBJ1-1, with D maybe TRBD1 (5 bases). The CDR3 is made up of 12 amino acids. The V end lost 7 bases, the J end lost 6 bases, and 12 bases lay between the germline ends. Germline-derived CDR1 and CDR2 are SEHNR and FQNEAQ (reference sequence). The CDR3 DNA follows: TGTGCCAGCACCCCGGGACTCTCTGAAGCTTTCTTT. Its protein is CASTPGLSEAFF.

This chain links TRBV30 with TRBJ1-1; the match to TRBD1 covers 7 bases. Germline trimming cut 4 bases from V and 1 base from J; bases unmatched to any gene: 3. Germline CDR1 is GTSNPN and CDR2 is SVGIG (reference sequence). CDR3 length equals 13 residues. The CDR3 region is CAWKRDRNTEAFF. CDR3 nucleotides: TGTGCCTGGAAAAGGGACAGGAACACTGAAGCTTTCTTT.

The CDR3 coding sequence is TGTGCCAGCAGTTACGTGGGGGGGGCAGGTTCACCCCTCCACTTT. Translating gives CASSYVGGAGSPLHF. The V call is TRBV6-5, the J call TRBJ1-6; D is possibly TRBD1 (6 bases). The CDR3 has 15 amino acids. Germline CDR1 is MNHEY and CDR2 is SVGAGI. Trimming left V 2 bases short and J 9 bases short, with 14 bases between.